Listed here is a single TCR beta chain. This record belongs to a study of OX40 agonist ivuxolimab in advanced cancers. Data came from immunoSEQ multiplex PCR; TCRdb stores just in-frame clones and leaves some out. The data hold about 83,000 clones, with 84% observed a single time. Germline V gene lookup returns CDR1 SGHKS and CDR2 YYEKEE (reference sequence). V lost 0 bases, J lost 6 bases, and 6 bases lay in between. CDR3 length equals 13 residues. The chain uses TRBV5-5 and TRBJ2-2; tentative D call: TRBD1 (5 bases). The clonotype comes from an adult with an advanced solid tumor such as melanoma, head and neck, liver or kidney cancer. This sample comprised CD4+ or CD8+ T cells sorted from blood, obtained in a trial of the OX40 agonist ivuxolimab. CDR3 protein: CASSLGRAGELFF. CDR3 nucleotide sequence: TGTGCCAGCAGCTTGGGCAGGGCCGGGGAGCTGTTTTTT.